This T cell receptor beta chain derives from a study of T cells after yellow fever vaccination. Findings and caveats of the study: Researchers report a weaker secondary response that nonetheless peaked faster, day 5 versus 15. In FACS-sorted repertoires, abundant clonotypes from the bulk population could appear as contaminants.

Each CDR3 protein gets one entry after TCRdb re-called the 5' RACE reads with MiXCR. The data contain fewer than 450,000 distinct CDR3 sequences, roughly 8.6% of them singletons. The germline V gene has CDR1 DFQATT and CDR2 SNEGSKA (reference sequence). The V gene lost 1 base and the J gene lost 3 bases, with 6 bases spanning the gap. The CDR3 length is 12 residues. This clonotype was counted only a few times. Its antigen is not known. Sequenced here: PBMCs, sampled about 41 days after the first yellow fever vaccination. The chain links TRBV20-1 to TRBJ2-5; the D is unclear. The TCR comes from a young man who received the YFV17D yellow fever vaccine. The CDR3 DNA sequence: TGCAGTGCTAGAGCCCTGGAAGAGACCCAGTACTTC. This codes for CSARALEETQYF.